These T cell receptor beta chains were read from a single sample in a study of blood T cells in healthy people across ages. One entry per CDR3 protein, called by TCRdb with MiXCR from the 5' RACE reads. The sample yields 700,000 to 900,000 distinct CDR3 sequences, 20% to 30% seen once. The same specimen was also included in a second study, on T cells of mothers and their children.

The sequenced sample was blood. All receptors derive from a boy between 5 and 17 years old in good health. Each CDR3 is given with its conserved first and last residue. D genes are given only for firm matches. Not every row has a clone size; where given, it reads once, few, many or a size class.

clone size	J gene	D gene	V gene	CDR3 protein	CDR3 DNA
.	TRBJ1-2	.	TRBV5-1	CAKTGQPESYGYTF	TGCGCCAAAACCGGACAGCCCGAGAGCTATGGCTACACCTTC
few	TRBJ2-1	TRBD2	TRBV19	CASSPRLAGGNNEQFF	TGTGCCAGTAGTCCCCGACTAGCGGGAGGGAACAATGAGCAGTTCTTC
.	TRBJ1-5	.	TRBV28	CATGQGQRVGNQPQHF	TGTGCCACCGGCCAAGGGCAGCGGGTCGGCAATCAGCCCCAGCATTTT
.	TRBJ2-6	.	TRBV28	CAATEGVGANVLTF	TGTGCCGCCACCGAGGGAGTCGGGGCCAACGTCCTGACTTTC
.	TRBJ2-4	.	TRBV19	CASSINWEDIQYF	TGTGCCAGTAGTATTAACTGGGAGGACATTCAGTACTTC
.	TRBJ2-5	.	TRBV3-1	CASSQRGGRGAQYF	TGTGCCAGCAGCCAAAGGGGCGGCAGGGGGGCCCAGTACTTC
.	TRBJ2-1	.	TRBV11-2	CASGRGSYNEQFF	TGTGCCAGCGGACGGGGCTCCTACAATGAGCAGTTCTTC
.	TRBJ2-5	TRBD1	TRBV11-2	CASSPRQGIRQETQYF	TGTGCCAGCAGCCCCCGACAGGGGATACGACAAGAGACCCAGTACTTC
.	TRBJ2-1	TRBD2	TRBV5-5	CASSYGTRYLSGEQFF	TGTGCCAGCAGCTACGGGACTAGGTATCTTTCCGGTGAGCAGTTCTTC
.	TRBJ2-7	.	TRBV18	CASSPRELLSYEQYF	TGTGCCAGCTCACCCAGGGAACTACTCTCCTACGAGCAGTACTTC
once	TRBJ2-4	TRBD2	TRBV13	CASSLGGGGAKNIQYF	TGTGCCAGCAGCTTAGGGGGCGGGGGAGCCAAAAACATTCAGTACTTC
.	TRBJ2-5	TRBD1	TRBV6-6	CASSPRRDSEETQYF	TGTGCCAGCAGCCCCCGTCGGGACAGCGAAGAGACCCAGTACTTC
few	TRBJ2-4	.	TRBV4-1	CASSQGHWTPAKNIQYF	TGCGCCAGCAGCCAAGGCCACTGGACCCCAGCCAAAAACATTCAGTACTTC
.	TRBJ2-7	.	TRBV9	CASSVETGPPYEQYF	TGTGCCAGCAGCGTAGAAACAGGGCCCCCCTACGAGCAGTACTTC
.	TRBJ2-3	.	TRBV7-9	CASSAYGADTQYF	TGTGCCAGCAGCGCCTATGGTGCGGATACGCAGTATTTT
few	TRBJ2-5	.	TRBV20-1	CSARGRGYQETQYF	TGCAGTGCTAGAGGGAGGGGGTACCAAGAGACCCAGTACTTC
few	TRBJ2-1	TRBD2	TRBV5-4	CASSLSSSGSYNEQFF	TGTGCCAGCAGCTTGAGTTCTAGCGGGAGTTACAATGAGCAGTTCTTC